This TCR beta chain was identified in a study of tumor-infiltrating lymphocytes in primary liver carcinoma. Study at large: The neoplasms were of stage T1-T3 N0M0, with dimensions of about 4.2 to 10 cm across. Findings and limits, study-wide: The overlap of tumor-adjacent and tumor-blood pairs was smaller than that of tumor region pairs.

This clonotype was observed many times. Its matching antigen is unknown. CDR1 and CDR2 (germline): DFQATT, SNEGSKA (reference sequence). This CDR3 region has 15 residues. V dropped 6 bases and J dropped 7 bases, with 22 bases sitting between them. Total RNA (around 500 ng) served as template for TCR beta cDNA synthesis primed by a constant-region primer. Each TCR beta library was derived from three nested multiplex PCR rounds that employed slightly modified ARM-PCR. Use of TRBV1-TRBV30 forward primers with a C-beta reverse primer characterized the first two PCR rounds, which lasted nine to eleven cycles each. Each CDR3 protein gets one entry after TCRdb re-called the multiplex PCR reads with MiXCR. Of about 74,000 distinct CDR3 sequences detected, over 60% appear once; the ten largest clones hold around 30%. Unsorted bulk tissue, about 18-32 mg of it, served as the source for co-extraction of RNA and DNA. The authors sampled five separate regions per tumor. Tumor samples uniformly had over 80% viable tumor cells.

The TCR comes from a man aged 35-49 years with primary liver carcinoma and hepatitis B virus infection. The sample consisted of liver tumor tissue from sampling region 4. Subset defined: tumor region T4, right-lateral pole. V is TRBV20-1 and J is TRBJ1-5; D call uncertain. The CDR3 DNA reads as TGCAGTGCGGTGATAGGGATAAGCGCCAACCAGCCCCAGCATTTT. Translating it yields CSAVIGISANQPQHF.